This T cell receptor (beta chain) was captured in a study of molecular identifiers for immune sequencing clone quantification. V lost 4 bases to trimming and J lost 0 bases; unmatched junction nucleotides: 13. The CDR3 sequence is 21 residues long. CDR1 and CDR2 from the germline V gene are SEHNR and FQNEAQ (reference sequence). TCRdb processed the PCR reads anew with MiXCR; each CDR3 protein has one entry. Here the sample spans 600,000 to 650,000 distinct CDR3 sequences, 15% to 20% being singletons. The sequenced material came from naive CD8+ T cells from blood, with Jurkat cell RNA spiked in. The subset denotes: FACS-sorted CD8+CD4-CCR7+CD45RA+ naive T cells. The chain recombines TRBV7-9 with TRBJ2-6; 12 bases align to TRBD1. This TCR derives from a human donor in good health. Some libraries in this study had Jurkat cell RNA spiked in. The CDR3 reads CASSSPGQGAGEFSGANVLTF. The CDR3 nucleotides are TGTGCCAGCAGCTCCCCGGGACAGGGGGCAGGAGAGTTCTCTGGGGCCAACGTCCTGACTTTC. Full variable domain (remainder filled in from reference TRBV7-9 and TRBJ2-6): DTGVSQNPRHKITKRGQNVTFRCDPISEHNRLYWYRQTLGQGPEFLTYFQNEAQLEKSRLLSDRFSAERPKGSFSTLEIQRTEQGDSAMYLCASSSPGQGAGEFSGANVLTFGAGSRLTVL.